This entry lists 6 T cell receptor beta chains sequenced from one sample in a study of pediatric ulcerative colitis. Sequencing was performed with immunoSEQ multiplex PCR; in TCRdb, only in-frame clones are kept and a portion is missing. This table holds 30,000 to 45,000 clones, 60% to 75% found once. Rectal tissue came from one to two pinch biopsies taken at colonoscopy. What was sequenced was gut tissue. All receptors derive from a boy aged 5-17 years with moderate ulcerative colitis.

The rearrangement joins TRBV7-2 to TRBJ1-2; D perhaps matches TRBD1 (6 bases). The CDR3 covers 16 residues. Germline loops: CDR1 SGHTA, CDR2 FQGNSA. Between the trimmed V and J ends, which lost 1 base and 4 bases, there was a span of 16 bases. The CDR3 here is CASSLDYRQGIYGYTF. CDR3 sequence (DNA): TGTGCCAGCAGCTTAGACTACCGGCAGGGGATCTATGGCTACACCTTC.

By frequency in the sample, this clone is medium-sized. V usage is TRBV9 and J usage is TRBJ2-7; D tentatively fits TRBD1 or TRBD2 (6 bases each). Germline V CDR1 and CDR2: SGDLS, YYNGEE. The CDR3 extends over 18 amino acids. Trimming removed 0 bases from V and 0 bases from J, with 19 bases in between. DNA of the CDR3: TGTGCCAGCAGCGTAGAGGGGGGAGGAGGATACGACTCCTACGAGCAGTACTTC. It codes for CASSVEGGGGYDSYEQYF.

CDR3 loop: CASSPDKSSGNTIYF. CDR3 in DNA: TGTGCCAGCAGCCCGGACAAGAGCTCTGGAAACACCATATATTTT. The chain carries TRBV7-7 and TRBJ1-3; a weak D match, TRBD1 (5 bases). Trimming took 5 bases from V and 0 from J, leaving 11 bases between them. The germline gives CDR1 SSHAT, CDR2 FNYEAQ (reference sequence). The length of the CDR3 is 15 residues.

V gene TRBV2 combines with J gene TRBJ2-3; D is ambiguous. The CDR3 is made up of 16 amino acids. The V end lost 2 bases, the J end lost 1 base, and 13 bases lay between the germline ends. Per germline, CDR1 SNHLY and CDR2 FYNNEI. The CDR3 loop reads CASSEQRRFGTDTQYF. The CDR3 bases are TGTGCCAGCAGTGAACAGCGAAGGTTTGGCACAGATACGCAGTATTTT.

The chain couples TRBV5-4 to TRBJ2-1; D may be TRBD2 (7 bases). This CDR3 contains 15 residues. V shed 6 bases and J shed 0 bases, with 13 bases lying between them. Germline V CDR1 and CDR2: SGHNT, YYREEE (reference sequence). The CDR3 nucleotides read TGTGCCAGCACCGCAAGGGGGGGCTCCTACAATGAGCAGTTCTTC. Its protein is CASTARGGSYNEQFF.

This clone was recorded once. The chain joins TRBV7-2 to TRBJ2-7; D gene uncertain. The germline V gene encodes CDR1 SGHTA and CDR2 FQGNSA. CDR3 length: 11 amino acids. The V and J ends lost 4 bases and 2 bases respectively, with 3 bases between them. CDR3 region: CASSSAYEQYF. The CDR3 DNA follows: TGTGCCAGCAGCTCCGCCTACGAGCAGTACTTC.